This T cell receptor (beta chain) stems from a study of blood T cells in healthy people across ages. General study results and limits: Considered underestimates were the diversity estimates obtained from one million T cells.

The CDR3 is 15 amino acids. The germline CDR1 and CDR2 sequences are MNHNY and SVGAGI (reference sequence). With a J-beta primer mix and a sample-barcoded 5' primer, a second PCR ran about 7 to 11 cycles. TCRdb re-called the 5' RACE reads through MiXCR, storing one row per CDR3 protein. The repertoire holds some 1,000,000 distinct CDR3 sequences, with about 23% as singletons. This clonotype was observed a handful of times. Its target is unknown. This sample was also put to use in a study of T cells of mothers and their children. That report notes: Samples were provided by three healthy Caucasian mothers and their six children.

Source material: blood. This receptor was obtained from a girl aged 2 to 10 in good health. V is TRBV6-6 and J is TRBJ2-1; TRBD1 aligns across 8 bases. The tail of the sequence fits TRBJ2-5 better, so the J call may be wrong. The CDR3 loop is CASSFMDREEETQYF. The CDR3 nucleotides read TGTGCCAGCAGTTTCATGGACAGGGAGGAAGAGACCCAGTACTTC.